Listed here is a single T cell receptor (beta chain). Its matching antigen is unknown. This specimen belongs to a study of PD-1 blockade in classical Hodgkin lymphoma. Overall study findings and caveats: Reports indicated that newly diagnosed patients had lower baseline TCR diversity than healthy donors did. Complete responders entered with baseline diversity on par with newly diagnosed patients, the results showed.

Clones were sequenced by immunoSEQ multiplex PCR, and TCRdb holds only the in-frame ones, with some missing. The sample yields 45,000 to 60,000 clones, approximately 80% seen once. The J segment lost 7 bases and the V segment lost 4 bases, leaving 9 bases of the junction unmatched. Germline V gene data show CDR1 as SEHNR and CDR2 as FQNEAQ (reference sequence). This CDR3 has 15 residues. The time point: cycle 4 day 1 (C4D1), after five to seven weeks of nivolumab. There was relapse after autologous stem cell transplantation in every patient, and there was variation in brentuximab vedotin exposure. The sequencing used peripheral blood mononuclear cells (PBMCs), collected before the fourth cycle of nivolumab. The gene calls are TRBV7-9 and TRBJ1-1, with 10 bases matching TRBD1. The source is a human donor with classical Hodgkin lymphoma. CDR3 amino acids: CASSSRQGALHEAFF. DNA of the CDR3: TGTGCCAGCAGCTCCCGACAGGGGGCACTCCATGAAGCTTTCTTT.